Listed here is a single TCR beta chain. CDR1 is SGHRS and CDR2 is YFSETQ in the germline V gene. The CDR3 contains 18 residues. V trimming: 4 bases; J trimming: 0 bases; junction bases outside the gene matches: 10. Original data processing: Quantification of nucleated cells was approximated via reference gene primer amplification. Libraries were prepared by immunoSEQ multiplex PCR; TCRdb keeps only in-frame clonotypes and omits some of them. V and J calls and clone size come straight from that table; D and trimming were deduced from the DNA. The sample has about 220,000 clones, roughly 90% seen once. This specimen comes from a study of blood T cell repertoires in COVID-19. Study-wide context: Acute and convalescent COVID-19 samples came from the United States, Italy and Spain.

The age range of participants was about 18 to 95 years, with residence in around 22 US areas. Participants were placed into cohorts based on the clinical history they reported. This TCR was sampled from a middle-aged woman with acute COVID-19. Sequencing was performed on PBMCs or T cells enriched from blood (not recorded which). The rearrangement links TRBV5-1 to TRBJ1-6, with 7 bases aligning to TRBD1. The CDR3 protein is CASSGGDSRSSYNSPLHF. The CDR3 bases are TGCGCCAGCAGCGGAGGGGACAGTAGGAGCTCCTATAATTCACCCCTCCACTTT.